This passage covers 17 T cell receptor beta chains from one sample sequenced in a study of blood T cell repertoires in COVID-19 (dated by TCRdb to the early 2020s). Library creation used the immunoSEQ multiplex PCR assay. TCRdb took over this immuneACCESS table, retaining in-frame rearrangements with V and J assigned. Such tables are incomplete; in checked studies, under half of the missing clones stem from an unresolved V gene, and the remainder is unexplained. This sample gives about 160,000 clones in total; approximately 90% of them show up just once. The ten largest make up under 5% of the sample. The sequenced sample consisted of peripheral blood. These receptors were collected from an older woman who had recovered from COVID-19.

The V and J genes are TRBV9 and TRBJ2-5, with 7 bases that match TRBD1. The V segment lost 4 bases and the J segment 5 bases; nucleotides outside the gene matches: 8. Germline loops: CDR1 SGDLS, CDR2 YYNGEE. The CDR3 contains 14 residues. The CDR3 DNA follows: TGTGCCAGCAGCCGGGGACAGTGGGGGGAGACCCAGTACTTC. Translated, it gives CASSRGQWGETQYF.

The rearrangement links TRBV6-6 to TRBJ2-5, with 9 bases that match TRBD1. Per germline, CDR1 MNHNY and CDR2 SVGAGI (reference sequence). The CDR3 is made up of 15 amino acids. J was trimmed by 6 bases and V by 4 bases; bases with no gene match: 9. The CDR3 here is CASSSTGGASKTQYF. CDR3 nucleotide sequence: TGTGCCAGCAGTTCTACAGGGGGCGCTTCAAAGACCCAGTACTTC.

J is TRBJ1-1 and V is TRBV4-2; D is perhaps TRBD1 (5 bases). This CDR3 is built from 14 residues. Germline assignment: CDR1 LGHNA and CDR2 YNFKEQ. Trimming took 5 bases from V and 1 from J, leaving 11 bases between them. Written as DNA, the CDR3 is TGTGCCAGCAGCAAGCAGGGAGGGAACACTGAAGCTTTCTTT. This codes for CASSKQGGNTEAFF.

This clone has only a few counts. The chain uses TRBV30 and TRBJ2-5; D call uncertain. The V gene lost 3 bases and the J gene lost 5 bases, with 4 bases spanning the gap. Germline assignment: CDR1 GTSNPN and CDR2 SVGIG (reference sequence). CDR3 length: 10 amino acids. DNA for the CDR3: TGTGCCTGGAGCGGGGAGACCCAGTACTTC. It translates to CAWSGETQYF.

This sequence joins TRBV30 and TRBJ1-3, with 7 bases fitting TRBD1. Trimming took 3 bases from V and 7 from J; bases not matched to a gene: 6. Germline values: CDR1 GTSNPN, CDR2 SVGIG (reference sequence). CDR3 length: 13 amino acids. The CDR3 protein is CAWSGAGGNTIYF. The CDR3 DNA sequence: TGTGCCTGGAGCGGAGCAGGGGGGAACACCATATATTTT.

The chain combines TRBV12-3 or TRBV12-4 with TRBJ2-1; possible D gene TRBD1, 6 bases. This CDR3 has 11 amino acids. V was shortened by 5 bases and J by 8 bases, with 7 bases between the two germline ends. CDR3 sequence reads: CASSNRDEQFF. The CDR3 nucleotides are TGTGCCAGCAGTAACAGGGATGAGCAGTTCTTC.

The rearrangement links TRBV5-4 to TRBJ1-6; D is possibly TRBD1 (5 bases). The CDR3 is made up of 14 amino acids. The V gene's germline CDR1 is SGHNT and CDR2 YYREEE (reference sequence). V gave up 4 bases and J gave up 10 bases, with 15 bases separating them. CDR3 sequence reads: CASSKETTASPLHF. CDR3 DNA sequence: TGTGCCAGCAGCAAAGAAACGACAGCGTCACCCCTCCACTTT.

This chain links TRBV7-9 with TRBJ1-6; D is uncertain. Trimming took off 2 bases at V and 8 bases at J, with 7 bases between the two ends. The CDR3 runs 13 residues. Germline-derived CDR1 and CDR2 are SEHNR and FQNEAQ (reference sequence). In DNA, the CDR3 is TGTGCCAGCAGCTTAAACAGTTATTCACCCCTCCACTTT. It codes for CASSLNSYSPLHF.

CDR3 region: CATSSPLAGARDTQYF. The CDR3 DNA sequence: TGTGCCACCAGCAGCCCCCTAGCGGGGGCCCGAGATACGCAGTATTTT. The chain uses TRBV15 and TRBJ2-3, with TRBD2 matching over 10 bases. From germline, CDR1 is LNHNV and CDR2 YYDKDF (reference sequence). Germline trimming cut 3 bases from V and 5 bases from J; bases unmatched to any gene: 8. CDR3 length: 16 amino acids.

This clone was picked up a small number of times. The V and J genes are TRBV9 and TRBJ2-2; D perhaps matches TRBD1 (5 bases). Trimming stripped 0 bases from V and 0 bases from J, with 6 bases between. CDR1 and CDR2 from the germline V gene are SGDLS and YYNGEE. This CDR3 has 15 amino acids. CDR3 sequence (DNA): TGTGCCAGCAGCGTAGGGACACCGAACACCGGGGAGCTGTTTTTT. It yields the protein CASSVGTPNTGELFF.

The rearrangement uses TRBV10-1 and TRBJ2-1; 7 nucleotides agree with TRBD2. V was clipped by 3 bases and J by 1 base; unmatched bases: 3. The CDR3 contains 15 residues. Per the germline V gene, CDR1 is WNHNN and CDR2 is SYGVQD (reference sequence). CDR3 amino acids: CASSDGGGSYNEQFF. In DNA, the CDR3 is TGCGCCAGCAGTGACGGCGGGGGTTCCTACAATGAGCAGTTCTTC.

The chain joins TRBV7-9 to TRBJ2-7; 8 nucleotides agree with TRBD2. The CDR3 extends over 14 amino acids. Germline CDR1 and CDR2: SEHNR and FQNEAQ (reference sequence). J lost 1 base, V lost 2 bases, and 1 base had no gene match. DNA of the CDR3: TGTGCCAGCAGCTTATTAGCGGGGTCCTACGAGCAGTACTTC. It yields the protein CASSLLAGSYEQYF.

Only one count was recorded for this clone. This chain connects TRBV21-1 to TRBJ1-1. TRBV21-1 is labeled a pseudogene. The CDR3 runs 17 residues. CDR3 protein: CASSKSPREGARGEAFF. In DNA, the CDR3 is TGTGCCAGCAGCAAATCGCCTCGGGAGGGGGCAAGGGGTGAAGCTTTCTTT.

The genes are TRBV2 and TRBJ2-7; D is unclear. The germline CDR1 and CDR2 sequences are SNHLY and FYNNEI. V was shortened by 7 bases and J by 0 bases, with 4 bases between the two germline ends. The CDR3 runs 11 residues. CDR3 coding DNA: TGTGCCAGCACTAGCTCCTACGAGCAGTACTTC. Protein: CASTSSYEQYF. Full variable domain (missing parts from reference TRBV2 and TRBJ2-7): EPEVTQTPSHQVTQMGQEVILRCVPISNHLYFYWYRQILGQKVEFLVSFYNNEISEKSEIFDDQFSVERPDGSNFTLKIRSTKLEDSAMYFCASTSSYEQYFGPGTRLTVT.

The chain employs TRBV28 and TRBJ2-7, with TRBD2 matching 11 bases. Trimming took 4 bases from V and 5 from J; bases not matched to a gene: 7. The CDR3 length is 15 residues. CDR1 and CDR2 (germline): MDHEN, SYDVKM. CDR3 nucleotides: TGTGCCAGCAGTTCTATAGCGGGGGGGCTGGACGAGCAGTACTTC. Amino acids: CASSSIAGGLDEQYF.

The genes are TRBV4-2 and TRBJ1-2; 12 bases map to TRBD1. V trimming: 3 bases; J trimming: 8 bases; junction bases outside the gene matches: 7. Germline-derived CDR1 and CDR2 are LGHNA and YNFKEQ. The CDR3 spans 15 residues. In DNA, the CDR3 is TGTGCCAGCAGCCAGCCGGGACAGGGGGCGCGGGGCTACACCTTC. This encodes CASSQPGQGARGYTF.

The rearrangement links TRBV5-1 to TRBJ2-6; unclear D gene. Germline V gene sequence: CDR1 SGHRS, CDR2 YFSETQ. With 3 bases removed from V and 0 bases from J, the gap between germline ends came to 13 bases. The CDR3 has 17 residues. Written as DNA, the CDR3 is TGCGCCAGCAGCTACTCCGACTCGAGCTCTGGGGCCAACGTCCTGACTTTC. It codes for CASSYSDSSSGANVLTF.